A selection of T cell receptor beta chains follows, all from one sample in a study of response to subunit inactivated influenza vaccine. Each CDR3 protein is one row after TCRdb ran MiXCR on the RT-PCR reads. The table records hundreds of thousands of distinct CDR3 sequences, around 14% of them present only once. Sample: PBMCs from blood, taken 14 to 15 days before vaccination. The receptors were sampled from a man aged 45-65 years who received an inactivated influenza vaccine. Each CDR3 is given with its conserved first and last residue. D genes are given only for firm matches. A row's size may be missing; if present it is once, few, many or a size class.

D	J	V	size	CDR3	DNA
TRBD2	TRBJ2-5	TRBV7-6	NA	CASSFLSGGKETQYF	TGTGCCAGCAGCTTCCTTAGCGGGGGGAAAGAGACCCAGTACTTC
NA	TRBJ2-7	TRBV10-3	NA	CAISEDGQTIIYEQYF	TGTGCCATCAGTGAGGACGGGCAGACTATTATCTACGAGCAGTACTTC
NA	TRBJ2-3	TRBV12-3/TRBV12-4	NA	CASSLYRVSADTQYF	TGTGCCAGCAGTCTTTACAGGGTTTCGGCAGATACGCAGTATTTT
TRBD2	TRBJ2-1	TRBV4-2	many	CASSQELAGYNEQFF	TGTGCCAGCAGCCAAGAACTAGCGGGGTACAATGAGCAGTTCTTC
NA	TRBJ2-5	TRBV3-1	NA	CASSQRGRRQETQYF	TGTGCCAGCAGCCAACGGGGGCGTAGACAAGAGACCCAGTACTTC
TRBD2	TRBJ2-5	TRBV15	few	CATSRPPGLAEETQYF	TGTGCCACCAGCAGACCTCCGGGACTAGCAGAAGAGACCCAGTACTTC
NA	TRBJ2-2	TRBV3-1	NA	CASSQRTGRYTGELFF	TGTGCCAGCAGCCAGCGGACGGGACGTTACACCGGGGAGCTGTTTTTT
NA	TRBJ2-7	TRBV6-2/TRBV6-3	many	CASSYRSGDLSYEQYF	TGTGCCAGCAGTTACCGGAGCGGAGATTTATCCTACGAGCAGTACTTC
TRBD2	TRBJ2-1	TRBV4-3	many	CASSQGLAGVYNEQFF	TGCGCCAGCAGCCAAGGACTAGCGGGGGTTTACAATGAGCAGTTCTTC
NA	TRBJ2-1	TRBV7-6	few	CASSRMSSGRGHEQFF	TGTGCCAGCAGCCGAATGTCATCCGGGAGAGGACATGAGCAGTTCTTC
NA	TRBJ2-2	TRBV12-3/TRBV12-4	NA	CASSLKQFTGELFF	TGTGCCAGCAGTTTGAAACAGTTCACCGGGGAGCTGTTTTTT
TRBD2	TRBJ2-1	TRBV2	NA	CATRLAGGRGEQFF	TGTGCCACCCGACTAGCGGGAGGGCGGGGTGAGCAGTTCTTC
TRBD2	TRBJ2-5	TRBV7-2	few	CASSLSRLAGKETQYF	TGTGCCAGCAGCTTATCCCGACTAGCGGGAAAAGAGACCCAGTACTTC
NA	TRBJ1-1	TRBV2	few	CASSLGRTHTEAFF	TGTGCCAGCAGCCTAGGACGGACACACACTGAAGCTTTCTTT
NA	TRBJ1-2	TRBV29-1	few	CSVGAGVGDYGYTF	TGCAGCGTGGGTGCTGGGGTCGGAGACTATGGCTACACCTTC
TRBD2	TRBJ2-1	TRBV20-1	NA	CSAPIKPGGFGNEQFF	TGCAGTGCTCCCATTAAACCGGGAGGTTTCGGCAATGAGCAGTTCTTC
NA	TRBJ1-2	TRBV29-1	few	CSVAGANYGYTF	TGCAGCGTTGCTGGGGCTAACTATGGCTACACCTTC
NA	TRBJ1-1	TRBV30	few	CAWALEMNTEAFF	TGTGCCTGGGCACTCGAGATGAACACTGAAGCTTTCTTT
TRBD1	TRBJ1-2	TRBV20-1	NA	CSATDNPGQGPPQF	TGCAGTGCTACCGACAACCCGGGACAGGGTCCCCCTCAATTC
TRBD1	TRBJ2-7	TRBV12-3/TRBV12-4	many	CASSDRDRASYEQYF	TGTGCCAGCAGTGACCGGGACAGGGCCTCCTACGAGCAGTACTTC
TRBD2	TRBJ2-2	TRBV27	many	CASSFNSGGTGELFF	TGTGCCAGCAGTTTTAATAGCGGGGGAACCGGGGAGCTGTTTTTT
NA	TRBJ1-1	TRBV7-9	many	CASSLGDRNTEAFF	TGTGCCAGCAGCTTAGGAGACAGGAACACTGAAGCTTTCTTT
NA	TRBJ1-5	TRBV20-1	NA	CSARSQGKPQHF	TGCAGTGCTAGATCTCAGGGAAAGCCCCAGCATTTT
TRBD2	TRBJ2-1	TRBV12-3/TRBV12-4	few	CASSPGTSLTPNEQFF	TGTGCCAGCAGCCCCGGGACTAGCTTAACTCCCAATGAGCAGTTCTTC
NA	TRBJ2-3	TRBV27	NA	CASSLELDAGGTDTQYF	TGTGCCAGCAGTTTAGAACTAGATGCTGGTGGGACAGATACGCAGTATTTT
NA	TRBJ2-1	TRBV7-9	few	CASSLIGGYNEQFF	TGTGCCAGCAGCTTAATAGGGGGCTACAATGAGCAGTTCTTC
NA	TRBJ2-1	TRBV7-3	NA	CASSLIPFYNEQFF	TGTGCCAGCAGCTTAATCCCCTTTTACAATGAGCAGTTCTTC
NA	TRBJ2-1	TRBV20-1	NA	CSARDRLGLRMIF	TGCAGTGCTAGAGATCGACTCGGACTACGTATGATCTTC
NA	TRBJ2-7	TRBV10-3	NA	CAISYPGENSYEQYF	TGTGCCATCAGTTATCCAGGGGAAAACTCCTACGAGCAGTACTTC
TRBD2	TRBJ2-1	TRBV29-1	NA	CSVDLRGGLYNEQFF	TGCAGCGTTGACCTGCGGGGGGGGCTCTACAATGAGCAGTTCTTC